The clone carrying this TCR beta chain was recorded at least ten times. Antigen specificity is unknown. Via MiXCR, TCRdb re-called the reads, giving one row per CDR3 protein. The table includes roughly 310,000 distinct CDR3 sequences, roughly 15% detected once. The sample is drawn from a study of T cell repertoires in cytomegalovirus infection. Study background: Indications of both CMV infection and matching HLA type were provided by public TCR beta signatures.

Study conclusions and caveats: Cumulated frequencies of public TCR beta families served to identify carriers of CMV plus the relevant HLA. In two of eight donors, the top clonotype was HLA-C-restricted CMV-specific.

J gave up 4 bases and V 4 bases, and 6 bases lay outside the gene matches. CDR1 is SEHNR and CDR2 is FQNEAQ in the germline V gene (reference sequence). This CDR3 has 15 residues. This receptor was taken from a human donor in good health (CMV status not recorded). Some clones in this sample may be carry-over from other donors' samples. The sequenced material came from PBMCs. The genes are TRBV7-9 and TRBJ2-3; 9 bases match TRBD2. The CDR3 sequence is CASSSRGGSADTQYF. The CDR3 nucleotides read TGTGCCAGCAGCTCGCGGGGGGGAAGCGCAGATACGCAGTATTTT.